The rows below give T cell receptor beta chains drawn from one sample of a study of T cell changes during pregnancy in multiple sclerosis. Only in-frame clones appear in the TCRdb table, and some are missing; sequencing was by immunoSEQ multiplex PCR. Here the sample spans around 83,000 clones, over 80% being singletons. This sample comprised CD4+ T cells from peripheral blood mononuclear cells, obtained in the second trimester of pregnancy. The origin of the receptors is a female donor with multiple sclerosis, enrolled in a pregnancy study. CDR3s leave out the opening cysteine and the closing phenylalanine or tryptophan.

TRBV15	ATSRDRVGVGAETQY
TRBV28	ASGTSGPDTQY
TRBV9	ASSLRDTEAF
TRBV28	ASSPIGGRAPQETQY
TRBV5-1	ASSSHRGTEAF
TRBV18	ASSPLRAEAF
TRBV18	ASSTGQGSTEAF
TRBV6-6	ASRLPPDTGELF
TRBV7-9	ASSLAGGETQY
TRBV12-2	ASRPRGEQF
TRBV7-2	ASSFLQRSSYEQY
TRBV6-5	ATTTPTGRYEQY
TRBV7-6	ASSPGLRNTEAF
TRBV5-4	ASSPTGSQLNTEAF
TRBV6-4	ARTFLGRLSGANVLT